This T cell receptor beta chain emerged from a study of long-term antiretroviral therapy in people with HIV. Across the study: Samples collected earliest predate the 2015 immediate-ART recommendation by about a decade. Overall study results and limits: Comparison with controls showed narrower CDR3 length ranges in HIV repertoires.

Runs used v3.0 of the immunoSEQ assay and were done at survey level. Using immunoSEQ multiplex PCR, the repertoire was profiled, and TCRdb retains in-frame clones only, with some absent. The sample includes 9,500 to 12,000 clones, over 75% of them seen just once. This clone was detected only once. Its antigen is not identified. CDR1 is MDHEN and CDR2 is SYDVKM in the germline V gene. V dropped 4 bases and J dropped 2 bases, with 14 bases sitting between them. The CDR3 runs 15 residues. The sequenced sample was unsorted PBMCs, obtained 1.8 years after starting antiretroviral therapy. This sequence originates from a man aged 40-55 years with HIV. The chain links TRBV28 to TRBJ2-5; D is uncertain. CDR3 region: CASSSYGHQQETQYF. The CDR3 DNA sequence: TGTGCCAGCAGTTCTTACGGCCATCAACAAGAGACCCAGTACTTC.